These 31 T cell receptor beta chains originate from one sample sequenced in a study of cytomegalovirus exposure and HLA in healthy donors. In the PCR, 60 Vbeta and 13 Jbeta primers were used. The protocol was immunoSEQ multiplex PCR, while the TCRdb copy is restricted to in-frame clones and leaves out a portion. Of around 150,000 clones in the sample, about 65% were seen once. The sequenced sample was PBMCs. These receptors originate from a middle-aged man in good health and CMV-seropositive.

The J gene is TRBJ2-7, the V gene TRBV5-4; 11 bases are shared with TRBD1. The trim removed 2 bases at V and 6 bases at J, leaving 7 bases unmatched. The CDR3 loop spans 15 amino acids. Germline V gene lookup returns CDR1 SGHNT and CDR2 YYREEE (reference sequence). As DNA, the CDR3 is TGTGCCAGCAGCTTTGGGGACAGGGGGTTTCTCGAGCAGTACTTC. It codes for CASSFGDRGFLEQYF.

The chain couples TRBV9 to TRBJ2-2; 10 bases are a match to TRBD1. The CDR3 consists of 15 residues. CDR1 is SGDLS and CDR2 is YYNGEE in the germline V gene. V shed 3 bases, J shed 8 bases, and the junction held 7 bases outside the gene matches. CDR3 protein: CASSARTGGKGELFF. DNA of the CDR3: TGTGCCAGCAGCGCTCGGACAGGGGGAAAGGGGGAGCTGTTTTTT. The full variable domain, completed using reference TRBV9 and TRBJ2-2, is DSGVTQTPKHLITATGQRVTLRCSPRSGDLSVYWYQQSLDQGLQFLIQYYNGEERAKGNILERFSAQQFPDLHSELNLSSLELGDSALYFCASSARTGGKGELFFGEGSRLTVL.

This clone has only a few counts. The gene calls are TRBV5-1 and TRBJ1-2; D is possibly TRBD1 (5 bases). The V and J ends lost 1 base and 4 bases respectively, with 14 bases between them. The CDR3 sequence is 15 residues long. CDR1 is SGHRS and CDR2 is YFSETQ in the germline V gene. The DNA of the CDR3 is TGCGCCAGCAGCTTGAGCCAGCCCGGGGGCTATGGCTACACCTTC. Translation: CASSLSQPGGYGYTF.

V is TRBV9 and J is TRBJ1-4, with TRBD1 matching over 10 bases. V lost 4 bases and J lost 8; bases outside the gene matches: 5. Germline CDR1 SGDLS, CDR2 YYNGEE. The CDR3 is 14 residues long. CDR3 in amino acids: CASSLTGGREKLFF. The DNA of the CDR3 is TGTGCCAGCAGCTTGACAGGGGGCAGAGAAAAACTGTTTTTT.

The chain is built from TRBV19 and TRBJ1-2; weak D call: TRBD1 (6 bases). The CDR3 loop spans 14 amino acids. V was clipped by 5 bases and J by 6 bases, with 16 bases between them. Germline V gives CDR1 LNHDA, CDR2 SQIVND (reference sequence). CDR3 sequence reads: CASSVTGTSHGYTF. The CDR3 DNA follows: TGTGCCAGTAGTGTTACCGGGACAAGTCATGGCTACACCTTC.

The chain uses TRBV4-1 and TRBJ2-5; possibly TRBD1 for D (5 bases). The J call is doubtful: the DNA matches TRBJ2-7 better. Germline assignment: CDR1 MGHRA and CDR2 YSYEKL. CDR3 length: 14 amino acids. The CDR3 coding sequence is TGCGCCAGCAGCTTAACGCAGGGCTCCTACGAGCAGTACTTC. Protein: CASSLTQGSYEQYF.

This sequence joins TRBV4-3 and TRBJ1-2; 7 nucleotides line up with TRBD1. V shed 1 base and J 12 bases; nucleotides not matched to a gene: 11. CDR3 length: 14 amino acids. Germline V gene sequence: CDR1 LGHNA, CDR2 YSLEER. This chain's CDR3 is CASSQGWDSLGDTF. CDR3 in DNA: TGCGCCAGCAGCCAAGGTTGGGACAGCCTCGGAGACACCTTC.

The rearrangement uses TRBV5-4 and TRBJ2-1; 7 nucleotides agree with TRBD2. J gave up 4 bases and V 9 bases, and 10 bases lay outside the gene matches. The CDR3 runs to 14 residues. CDR1 is SGHNT, CDR2 YYREEE, per germline (reference sequence). The CDR3 protein is CATHSGRDYNEQFF. DNA for the CDR3: TGTGCCACCCACTCGGGGAGGGATTACAATGAGCAGTTCTTC. The full variable domain, completed using reference TRBV5-4 and TRBJ2-1, is ETGVTQSPTHLIKTRGQQVTLRCSSQSGHNTVSWYQQALGQGPQFIFQYYREEENGRGNFPPRFSGLQFPNYSSELNVNALELDDSALYLCATHSGRDYNEQFFGPGTRLTVL.

The chain couples TRBV7-2 to TRBJ1-5; 12 bases fit TRBD1. The CDR3 sequence is 15 residues long. V lost 3 bases to trimming and J lost 7 bases; unmatched junction nucleotides: 4. Germline loops: CDR1 SGHTA, CDR2 FQGNSA. CDR3 protein: CASSLGQGARQPQHF. The DNA for the CDR3 is TGTGCCAGCAGCTTGGGACAGGGGGCTCGGCAGCCCCAGCATTTT.

The chain recombines TRBV5-4 with TRBJ2-6; no clear D. CDR3 size: 15 residues. V was pared by 4 bases and J by 4 bases, with 12 bases between. Germline CDR1 and CDR2: SGHNT and YYREEE (reference sequence). Here the CDR3 DNA reads TGTGCCAGCAGCCCCACCCGAGGCGGGGCCAACGTCCTGACTTTC. It is translated as CASSPTRGGANVLTF.

This clone showed up just a few times. V and J are TRBV6-5 and TRBJ1-6, with D possibly being TRBD1 (6 bases). Germline-derived CDR1 and CDR2 are MNHEY and SVGAGI. The CDR3 totals 14 residues. Trimming cost V 7 bases and J 8 bases, with 15 bases left between them. The CDR3 bases are TGTGCCAGCAACGAAGGACAGTGGGATTCACCCCTCCACTTT. This sequence encodes CASNEGQWDSPLHF.

The chain recombines TRBV19 with TRBJ2-1; a possible D gene is TRBD1 (5 bases). The CDR3 is made up of 14 amino acids. Germline V lookup: CDR1 LNHDA, CDR2 SQIVND (reference sequence). V was pared by 3 bases and J by 4 bases, with 10 bases between. DNA of the CDR3: TGTGCCAGTAGTATGAAAGGGGCGTACAATGAGCAGTTCTTC. This translates into CASSMKGAYNEQFF.

The chain links TRBV21-1 to TRBJ1-1; the table's TRBD1 call for D was not verified on the DNA. TRBV21-1 is classified as a pseudogene. CDR3 length: 21 amino acids. CDR3: CASSSRDRGPLGGRMNTEAFF. The CDR3 DNA reads TGTGCCAGCAGCAGCCGGGACAGGGGACCTCTTGGGGGGCGCATGAACACTGAAGCTTTCTTT.

The chain joins TRBV11-2 to TRBJ1-5, with 7 bases fitting TRBD1. CDR3 length: 15 amino acids. Trimming took 5 bases from V and 1 from J; bases not matched to a gene: 5. Germline CDR1 is SGHAT and CDR2 is FQNNGV. The CDR3 loop is CASSRGGQSNQPQHF. The CDR3 nucleotides are TGTGCCAGCAGCCGGGGGGGACAGAGCAATCAGCCCCAGCATTTT. Looking up the rest from reference TRBV11-2 and TRBJ1-5 gives the full variable domain: EAGVAQSPRYKIIEKRQSVAFWCNPISGHATLYWYQQILGQGPKLLIQFQNNGVVDDSQLPKDRFSAERLKGVDSTLKIQPAKLEDSAVYLCASSRGGQSNQPQHFGDGTRLSIL.

The chain uses TRBV7-2 and TRBJ2-5; D possibly corresponds to TRBD1 (7 bases). The V and J ends lost 2 bases and 0 bases respectively, with 10 bases between them. The CDR3 is 15 residues long. Germline assignment: CDR1 SGHTA and CDR2 FQGNSA. CDR3 amino acids: CASSLWRGHQETQYF. Here the CDR3 DNA reads TGTGCCAGCAGCTTATGGAGGGGGCACCAAGAGACCCAGTACTTC.

The chain employs TRBV7-2 and TRBJ1-5, with a possible D match to TRBD1 (5 bases). V was shortened by 1 base and J by 0 bases, with 16 bases between the two germline ends. Germline CDR1 reads SGHTA; CDR2 reads FQGNSA. CDR3 length: 18 residues. The CDR3 DNA reads as TGTGCCAGCAGCTTAGGGTTCGGGGGACTCTATAGCAATCAGCCCCAGCATTTT. Translated, it gives CASSLGFGGLYSNQPQHF.

The chain couples TRBV2 to TRBJ2-2; D possibly corresponds to TRBD1 (5 bases). There are 13 residues in the CDR3. Trimming shortened V by 9 bases and J by 3 bases, and 11 bases separated the two germline ends. Germline CDR1 reads SNHLY; CDR2 reads FYNNEI. CDR3 loop: CASRSGHTGELFF. In DNA, the CDR3 is TGTGCCAGTCGGTCAGGGCACACCGGGGAGCTGTTTTTT. The whole variable domain, filled in from reference TRBV2 and TRBJ2-2, reads EPEVTQTPSHQVTQMGQEVILRCVPISNHLYFYWYRQILGQKVEFLVSFYNNEISEKSEIFDDQFSVERPDGSNFTLKIRSTKLEDSAMYFCASRSGHTGELFFGEGSRLTVL.

CDR3 in amino acids: CASSLTGRDYEQYF. CDR3 DNA sequence: TGCGCCAGCAGCCTTACGGGCCGTGACTACGAGCAGTACTTC. The J gene is TRBJ2-5, the V gene TRBV4-1; D is uncertain. Near its end, the DNA agrees better with TRBJ2-7, so the J call may be wrong. From germline, CDR1 is MGHRA and CDR2 YSYEKL. CDR3 length: 14 amino acids.

The V gene is TRBV30, the J gene TRBJ1-4; D is possibly TRBD1 (6 bases). Germline values: CDR1 GTSNPN, CDR2 SVGIG (reference sequence). The CDR3 loop spans 15 amino acids. Trimming left V 1 base short and J 4 bases short, with 13 bases between. The CDR3 here is CAWSAMGAVNEKLFF. The CDR3, as DNA: TGTGCCTGGAGTGCCATGGGGGCAGTTAATGAAAAACTGTTTTTT. Full variable domain (outside the CDR3, taken from reference TRBV30 and TRBJ1-4): SQTIHQWPATLVQPVGSPLSLECTVEGTSNPNLYWYRQAAGRGLQLLFYSVGIGQISSEVPQNLSASRPQDRQFILSSKKLLLSDSGFYLCAWSAMGAVNEKLFFGSGTQLSVL.

This clone appeared a single time. CDR3 amino acids: CASSTLTGITGELFF. DNA of the CDR3: TGCGCCAGCAGCACACTGACAGGGATCACCGGGGAGCTGTTTTTT. The V call is TRBV5-1, the J call TRBJ2-2; 7 nucleotides line up with TRBD1. J was trimmed by 4 bases and V by 4 bases; bases with no gene match: 7. In germline, CDR1 is SGHRS, CDR2 YFSETQ. There are 15 residues in the CDR3.

The count of this clone is one. This sequence joins TRBV19 and TRBJ2-5, with D hard to call. The germline V gene has CDR1 LNHDA and CDR2 SQIVND (reference sequence). Trimming shortened V by 2 bases and J by 1 base, and 8 bases separated the two germline ends. The CDR3 sequence is 14 residues long. The CDR3 nucleotides read TGTGCCAGTAGTATACGACTCTCCCAAGAGACCCAGTACTTC. This codes for CASSIRLSQETQYF.

The V call is TRBV28, the J call TRBJ2-6; D not resolved. Trimming took off 6 bases at V and 1 base at J, with 13 bases between the two ends. The germline V gene encodes CDR1 MDHEN and CDR2 SYDVKM. The CDR3 consists of 16 residues. The CDR3 loop reads CASRTHPGSGANVLTF. The DNA of the CDR3 is TGTGCCAGCAGAACCCATCCAGGTTCTGGGGCCAACGTCCTGACTTTC.

The chain employs TRBV11-1 and TRBJ1-2; TRBD1 matches 10 bases. Germline V gene sequence: CDR1 SGHAT, CDR2 FQDESV (reference sequence). The CDR3 covers 15 residues. The V and J ends lost 5 bases and 7 bases, in that order; junction bases with no gene match: 10. The CDR3 coding sequence is TGTGCCAGCAGCCTGGACAGGGGGACCTATCGTGGCTACACCTTC. This codes for CASSLDRGTYRGYTF.

This rearrangement joins TRBV6-5 to TRBJ1-6; a possible D gene is TRBD1 (5 bases). The germline V gene encodes CDR1 MNHEY and CDR2 SVGAGI. The CDR3 has 16 residues. Trimming shortened V by 0 bases and J by 7 bases, and 13 bases separated the two germline ends. DNA of the CDR3: TGTGCCAGCAGTTACTCGAAGGTCCCAGGGAATTCACCCCTCCACTTT. Translated: CASSYSKVPGNSPLHF.

V and J are TRBV5-1 and TRBJ2-5; TRBD1 matches 8 bases. With V trimmed by 4 bases and J by 3 bases, 5 bases remained unmatched. The germline CDR1 and CDR2 sequences are SGHRS and YFSETQ. This CDR3 spans 14 amino acids. CDR3 residues: CASSHGQGEETQYF. Here the CDR3 DNA reads TGCGCCAGCAGCCACGGACAGGGCGAAGAGACCCAGTACTTC.

The chain couples TRBV5-4 to TRBJ2-5, with 14 bases aligning to TRBD2. Per germline, CDR1 SGHNT and CDR2 YYREEE (reference sequence). Trimming took 4 bases from V and 6 from J; bases not matched to a gene: 8. The CDR3 is 16 amino acids. The CDR3 sequence: CASSPGTSGGSKTQYF. CDR3 nucleotides: TGTGCCAGCAGCCCTGGGACTAGCGGGGGTTCAAAGACCCAGTACTTC.

The chain uses TRBV10-3 and TRBJ1-5; tentatively, D is TRBD1 (6 bases). V lost 0 bases and J lost 1, with 10 bases in between. CDR3 length: 16 amino acids. Germline CDR1 ENHRY, CDR2 SYGVKD. As DNA, the CDR3 is TGTGCCATCAGTGAGTCGAGGGGGTCCAGCAATCAGCCCCAGCATTTT. It codes for CAISESRGSSNQPQHF.

The genes are TRBV4-2 and TRBJ1-5, with D tentatively TRBD1 (5 bases). V gave up 1 base and J gave up 6 bases, with 10 bases separating them. Germline lookup yields CDR1 LGHNA and CDR2 YNFKEQ. The CDR3 is 14 amino acids. The CDR3 protein is CASSQAQGGQPQHF. The CDR3 DNA sequence: TGTGCCAGCAGCCAAGCGCAGGGCGGTCAGCCCCAGCATTTT.

The V call is TRBV5-1, the J call TRBJ2-3; perhaps TRBD1 as D (8 bases). This CDR3 spans 17 amino acids. In germline, CDR1 is SGHRS, CDR2 YFSETQ. Trimming removed 6 bases from V and 4 bases from J, with 24 bases in between. This CDR3 reads CASNPISGQGGADTQYF. The CDR3 DNA follows: TGCGCCAGCAACCCCATCTCTGGACAGGGAGGGGCAGATACGCAGTATTTT.

This chain joins TRBV7-2 and TRBJ2-2; TRBD1 might be the D (6 bases). With 5 bases removed from V and 5 bases from J, the gap between germline ends came to 15 bases. CDR1 and CDR2 from the germline V gene are SGHTA and FQGNSA. The length of the CDR3 is 15 residues. The CDR3 loop reads CASSAEQGGTGELFF. The CDR3 DNA is TGTGCCAGCAGCGCCGAACAGGGCGGGACCGGGGAGCTGTTTTTT.

This clone was seen more than once but under ten times. The chain carries TRBV30 and TRBJ2-2, with 8 bases aligning to TRBD1. The CDR3 extends over 16 amino acids. The V gene's germline CDR1 is GTSNPN and CDR2 SVGIG (reference sequence). V lost 3 bases, J lost 7 bases, and 13 bases stayed unmatched. CDR3: CAWRQGRTGFGGELFF. In DNA form, the CDR3 reads TGTGCCTGGAGACAAGGACGGACAGGGTTTGGCGGGGAGCTGTTTTTT.